This T cell receptor beta chain originates from a study of OX40 agonist ivuxolimab in advanced cancers. Study background: Cohort: 80% to 85% men, mean age 60, aged about 23 to 79.

General study points: By week 6 at 0.1 to 3.0 mg/kg, blood CD4+ and CD8+ T cells had expanded clonally. Averaged across samples, CD8+ T cells carried more expanded clones than CD4+ did.

Measured with immunoSEQ multiplex PCR; TCRdb has only the in-frame clones, and not every one. The sample includes tens of thousands of clones, around 70% of them seen just once. About this clone itself: Its antigen remains unknown.

Sequencing was performed on CD4+ or CD8+ T cells sorted from blood, taken in a trial of the OX40 agonist ivuxolimab. This TCR came from an adult with an advanced solid tumor such as melanoma, head and neck, liver or kidney cancer.

CDR3 in DNA: TGCGCCAGCAGACGGGACGCAAGCGAAAGCATATATTTT. Protein sequence: CASRRDASESIYF. The J gene is TRBJ1-3, the V gene TRBV10-2, with a weak D call TRBD1 (5 bases). CDR1 and CDR2 from the germline V gene are WSHSY and SAAADI. The CDR3 spans 13 residues. The germline V and J ends were trimmed by 6 bases and 12 bases, with 18 bases remaining between them.